The rows below give T cell receptor beta chains drawn from one sample of a study of blood T cell repertoires in COVID-19. The assay was immunoSEQ multiplex PCR, and TCRdb's table has in-frame clones only and misses some. The sample shows over 200,000 clones, more than 70% of them seen only once. The sequenced material came from peripheral blood. These receptors all stem from a man aged 80 or over with acute or convalescent COVID-19. CDR3s include the opening cysteine and the closing phenylalanine or tryptophan. The D gene is left open where the match is weak. The size entry is marked missing in some rows and otherwise reads once, few, many or a size class.

d_call,v_call,j_call,clone_size,cdr3_nt,cdr3_aa
TRBD2,TRBV6-2/TRBV6-3,TRBJ2-1,-,TGTGCCAGCAGCCTGACTAGCGGAACCTACAATGAGCAGTTCTTC,CASSLTSGTYNEQFF
-,TRBV3-1/TRBV3-2,TRBJ1-5,-,TGTGCCAGCACCCCGGGGTATAGCAATCAGCCCCAGCATTTT,CASTPGYSNQPQHF
-,TRBV5-4,TRBJ2-2,-,TGTGCCAGCAGGGTTTCCCGGAGCACCGGGGAGCTGTTTTTT,CASRVSRSTGELFF
-,TRBV7-7,TRBJ1-5,-,TGTGCTAGCAGCCCCCGAAGAGGGCGAACGAAGAGCAATCAGCCCCAGCATTTT,CASSPRRGRTKSNQPQHF
-,TRBV28,TRBJ2-7,-,TGTGCCAGCAGTTTGATGAGGGAGCAGTACTTC,CASSLMREQYF
-,TRBV30,TRBJ2-2,-,TGTGCCTCGCGAGGGAGATTCACCGGGGAGCTGTTTTTT,CASRGRFTGELFF
-,TRBV29-1,TRBJ2-2,-,TGCAGCGCCAGGGCCCCTACGAACACCGGGGAGCTGTTTTTT,CSARAPTNTGELFF
-,TRBV4-1,TRBJ2-7,once,TGCGCCAGCAGCCGCAGGGGAAGGACTCAAAACTCCTACGAGCAGTACTTC,CASSRRGRTQNSYEQYF
-,TRBV5-1,TRBJ2-5,-,TGCGCCAGCGGAGAGGGAGCCGGGGAGGAGACCCAGTACTTC,CASGEGAGEETQYF
TRBD1,TRBV28,TRBJ2-7,-,TGTGCCAGCAGGACAACACAGGGGGATTACGAGCAGTACTTC,CASRTTQGDYEQYF
-,TRBV10-3,TRBJ2-2,-,TGTGCCATCAGGGCCAGCGGCCAAGTCCGTGTCACCGGGGAGCTGTTTTTT,CAIRASGQVRVTGELFF
TRBD2,TRBV11-3,TRBJ2-1,-,TGTGCCAGCAGTCGACTAGCGGGGGGGTGGAATGAGCAGTTCTTC,CASSRLAGGWNEQFF
-,TRBV6-5,TRBJ1-5,-,TGTGCCAGCAGCCCGACCCCGGGACTCCCCCAGCATTTT,CASSPTPGLPQHF
TRBD2,TRBV9,TRBJ2-3,once,TGTGCCAGCAGCGTAGCTCTAGCGGGAGGGGGCACAGATACGCAGTATTTT,CASSVALAGGGTDTQYF
-,TRBV3-1/TRBV3-2,TRBJ2-2,-,TGTGCCAGCAGCCCGGGTGCGCCAGCCTACACCGGGGAGCTGTTTTTT,CASSPGAPAYTGELFF
TRBD1,TRBV7-8,TRBJ2-1,-,TGTGCCAGCAGCATGGACAGGGGGTCCTACAATGAGCAGTTCTTC,CASSMDRGSYNEQFF
TRBD1,TRBV28,TRBJ2-5,-,TGTGCCAGCAGCACCCACGGATTGACAGGGGAAGAGACCCAGTACTTC,CASSTHGLTGEETQYF
-,TRBV28,TRBJ1-4,-,TGTGCCAGCAGACCAACAGGGAGGGAGGAAAAACTGTTTTTT,CASRPTGREEKLFF
TRBD2,TRBV4-1,TRBJ2-1,-,TGCGCCAGCAGCCAAGAATCCCTCTTGCTAGCGGGAAATGAGCAGTTCTTC,CASSQESLLLAGNEQFF
-,TRBV10-2,TRBJ1-3,-,TGCGCCAGCAGTGAGTCAAAGGGGACAGGAAACACCATATATTTT,CASSESKGTGNTIYF
-,TRBV6-5,TRBJ1-1,-,TGTGCCAGCACTCGAACAGGGAACACTGAAGCTTTCTTT,CASTRTGNTEAFF
-,TRBV27,TRBJ1-5,-,TGTGCCAGCAGTTTATTGGGGGGGTATAGCAATCAGCCCCAGCATTTT,CASSLLGGYSNQPQHF
-,TRBV7-8,TRBJ1-1,once,TGTGCCAGCAGCCCCCCGGGGGTCCCAACCTCTGAAGCTTTCTTT,CASSPPGVPTSEAFF
-,TRBV20-1,TRBJ2-5,-,TGCAGTGCTAGTCTCCCCAGCCAAGAGACCCAGTACTTC,CSASLPSQETQYF
TRBD1,TRBV5-1,TRBJ2-1,-,TGCGCCAGCAGCTTGGCCGCGGGACAGGGACTGCACAATGAGCAGTTCTTC,CASSLAAGQGLHNEQFF
TRBD1,TRBV6-5,TRBJ2-3,-,TGTGCCAGCAGTCAGGGGACAGGGGATACGCAGTATTTT,CASSQGTGDTQYF
-,TRBV6-1,TRBJ1-2,-,TGTGCCAGCAGTGACAGGGTAGGCTATGGCTACACCTTC,CASSDRVGYGYTF
TRBD1,TRBV28,TRBJ1-2,-,TGTGCCAACGGGGACAGGGTCTATGGCTACACCTTC,CANGDRVYGYTF
TRBD1,TRBV5-4,TRBJ1-2,-,TGTGCCAGCAGCTTCACAGGGGAGAACTATGGCTACACCTTC,CASSFTGENYGYTF
-,TRBV18,TRBJ1-4,few,TGTGCCAGCTCACGACAACAGGGTACCCTTAATGAAAAACTGTTTTTT,CASSRQQGTLNEKLFF
-,TRBV5-1,TRBJ2-5,-,TGCGCCAGCAGCTTGTCCGGCAGGCAAGAGACCCAGTACTTC,CASSLSGRQETQYF
-,TRBV25-1,TRBJ1-2,-,TGTGCCAGCAGTCGAGCCGCTAACTATGGCTACACCTTC,CASSRAANYGYTF
TRBD2,TRBV5-1,TRBJ2-1,-,TGCGCCAGCAGCAGACTAGCGGGAGTCTACAATGAGCAGTTCTTC,CASSRLAGVYNEQFF
-,TRBV5-4,TRBJ1-1,few,TGTGCCAGCAGCCAAAGACAGCGGAACACTGAAGCTTTCTTT,CASSQRQRNTEAFF
-,TRBV10-3,TRBJ2-2,-,TGTGCCATCAGTGAAGATGACAGACCCACCGGGGAGCTGTTTTTT,CAISEDDRPTGELFF
-,TRBV25-1,TRBJ2-7,-,TGTGCCAGCAGTGAGTCCCGGGTCCAATCCTACGAGCAGTACTTC,CASSESRVQSYEQYF
-,TRBV4-2,TRBJ2-3,-,TGTGCCAGCAGCCAAGATCTTGCTAACACAGATACGCAGTATTTT,CASSQDLANTDTQYF
-,TRBV9,TRBJ2-3,-,TGTGCCAGCAGCGTCGACGCCTCGGGCCGCGGGGATACGCAGTATTTT,CASSVDASGRGDTQYF
-,TRBV5-1,TRBJ2-5,-,TGCGCCAGCAGTTCTGGACAGGGAGGGGAGACCCAGTACTTC,CASSSGQGGETQYF
TRBD1,TRBV2,TRBJ1-1,-,TGTGCCAGAGGACAGGGCGAAGCTTTCTTT,CARGQGEAFF
TRBD1,TRBV7-2,TRBJ2-7,-,TGTGCCAGCAGCTTCGCCTTTGGACAGGGAGGAGAGCAGTACTTC,CASSFAFGQGGEQYF
TRBD2,TRBV6-5,TRBJ2-2,-,TGTGCCAGCAGCAATGGGGGGGCCGGGGAGCTGTTTTTT,CASSNGGAGELFF
TRBD2,TRBV7-9,TRBJ2-1,-,TGTGCCAGCAGCTTAGTTGCGGGAGGGGAGCAGTTCTTC,CASSLVAGGEQFF
-,TRBV21-1,TRBJ2-7,-,TGTGCCAGCAGCAAAGGTGGGGGGGGAAAGTGCCCCTACGAGCAGTACTTC,CASSKGGGGKCPYEQYF
TRBD1,TRBV19,TRBJ2-5,-,TGTGCCAGTCAGGGGGCCCTCCAAGAGACCCAGTACTTC,CASQGALQETQYF
-,TRBV12-3/TRBV12-4,TRBJ2-1,once,TGTGCCAGCAGTCCCGACAATGAGCAGTTCTTC,CASSPDNEQFF
-,TRBV6-5,TRBJ2-7,-,TGTGCCAGCAGTTACGGTCGGGGCAGGGGCTACGAGCAGTACTTC,CASSYGRGRGYEQYF
-,TRBV7-9,TRBJ1-1,few,TGTGCCAGCAGCTTATCCGGCAGGTACGACACTGAAGCTTTCTTT,CASSLSGRYDTEAFF
-,TRBV19,TRBJ2-5,-,TGTGCCAGTAGTGGCAGGGTAGAGTCGGAGACCCAGTACTTC,CASSGRVESETQYF
-,TRBV12-3/TRBV12-4,TRBJ1-2,-,TGTGCCAGCAGTTCGGGGGGGGTCGGCTACACCTTC,CASSSGGVGYTF
TRBD2,TRBV7-3,TRBJ2-1,-,TGTGCCAGCAGCTTAAAACTAGCGGGTTACAATGAGCAGTTCTTC,CASSLKLAGYNEQFF
-,TRBV5-1,TRBJ2-5,few,TGCGCCAGCAGCCTAATGGGGGGGGCTGTACAAGAGACCCAGTACTTC,CASSLMGGAVQETQYF
TRBD2,TRBV2,TRBJ2-7,-,TGTGCCAGCAGTGGGCCGGGACTAGCGGGAGTTGAGCAGTACTTC,CASSGPGLAGVEQYF
-,TRBV28,TRBJ2-3,once,TGTGCCAGCAGTTTGTGGCAGGGGTTGGCGGATACGCAGTATTTT,CASSLWQGLADTQYF
-,TRBV5-1,TRBJ1-1,-,TGCGCCAGCAGCTTGGAGCTCCTGAACACTGAAGCTTTCTTT,CASSLELLNTEAFF